Each of the 15 T cell receptor beta chains below was sequenced from the same sample in a study of CD8 T cells in ankylosing spondylitis. TCRdb re-analysed the 5' RACE reads in MiXCR, keeping a single row per CDR3 protein. The sample yields fewer than 150,000 distinct CDR3 sequences, approximately 7.3% seen once. Source material: blood, either unsorted or a sorted T cell fraction (not recorded which). All receptors come from a female donor with ankylosing spondylitis or in good health (not recorded which).

This clonotype was found many times. The chain combines TRBV24-1 with TRBJ2-3, with 9 bases that match TRBD2. The ends lost 4 bases at V and 8 bases at J; junction bases unmatched: 9. Germline lookup yields CDR1 KGHDR and CDR2 SFDVKD. CDR3 length: 15 amino acids. The CDR3 sequence: CATSELAGQGVTQYF. DNA of the CDR3: TGTGCCACCAGTGAACTAGCGGGCCAAGGGGTTACGCAGTATTTT.

In this sample, this clonotype turned up many times. The genes are TRBV10-3 and TRBJ2-6; TRBD1 matches 8 bases. Losses at the gene ends were 6 bases for V and 2 bases for J; bases not matched to a gene: 12. CDR3 length: 18 residues. In germline, CDR1 is ENHRY, CDR2 SYGVKD. This CDR3 reads CAISPTGEFPAGANVLTF. In DNA form, the CDR3 reads TGTGCCATCAGCCCGACAGGGGAATTCCCCGCTGGGGCCAACGTCCTGACTTTC.

In this sample, this clonotype turned up many times. V usage is TRBV3-1 and J usage is TRBJ2-7; TRBD2 matches at 8 bases. The CDR3 covers 13 residues. The germline gives CDR1 LGHDT, CDR2 YNNKEL (reference sequence). The junction had 6 bases not matched to a gene; V was cut back by 4 bases and J by 7 bases. CDR3 DNA sequence: TGTGCCAGCAGCCCAGGGACTAGACGGGAGCAGTACTTC. Translating it yields CASSPGTRREQYF.

This clonotype was seen at least ten times. The V and J genes are TRBV6-1 and TRBJ1-5, with D unclear. Germline CDR1 MNHNS, CDR2 SASEGT. There are 14 residues in the CDR3. The germline V and J ends were trimmed by 5 bases and 6 bases, with 14 bases remaining between them. The CDR3 bases are TGTGCCAGCAGTCAAATCGGCCCCAGTCAGCCCCAGCATTTT. This encodes CASSQIGPSQPQHF.

V and J are TRBV18 and TRBJ1-4; D uncertain. There are 15 residues in the CDR3. The germline V gene has CDR1 KGHSH and CDR2 LQKENI. V was pared by 2 bases and J by 3 bases, with 10 bases between. The CDR3 is CASSPNLQSNEKLFF. The CDR3 DNA follows: TGTGCCAGCTCACCAAATCTACAGTCTAATGAAAAACTGTTTTTT.

This clonotype was counted ten times or more. The chain is built from TRBV20-1 and TRBJ1-5; 11 bases align to TRBD1. Germline CDR1 reads DFQATT; CDR2 reads SNEGSKA (reference sequence). The CDR3 contains 16 residues. The V segment lost 6 bases and the J segment 9 bases; nucleotides outside the gene matches: 16. This CDR3 is CSATALGQGALGPQHF. The CDR3 DNA follows: TGCAGTGCCACAGCCCTTGGACAGGGGGCTTTGGGGCCCCAGCATTTT.

This clonotype was recorded at least ten times. The chain employs TRBV10-3 and TRBJ2-7; D is unclear. V gave up 5 bases and J gave up 3 bases, with 11 bases separating them. From germline, CDR1 is ENHRY and CDR2 SYGVKD. This CDR3 is built from 13 residues. The CDR3: CAISTTGGYEQYF. The CDR3 coding sequence is TGTGCCATCAGTACGACTGGCGGCTACGAGCAGTACTTC.

This clonotype has ten or more counts. The genes are TRBV20-1 and TRBJ1-2; the match to TRBD1 covers 11 bases. The CDR3 contains 13 residues. Germline values: CDR1 DFQATT, CDR2 SNEGSKA (reference sequence). After removal of 7 bases from V and 1 base from J, the junction contained 2 bases not matched to a gene. The CDR3 DNA follows: TGCAGTGAGGGGACAGGGGGTAACTATGGCTACACCTTC. It is translated as CSEGTGGNYGYTF.

The table lists this clonotype with many counts. The V call is TRBV20-1, the J call TRBJ2-1; TRBD2 matches at 8 bases. The CDR3 runs to 15 residues. V lost 1 base to trimming and J lost 4 bases; unmatched junction nucleotides: 6. Germline CDR1 and CDR2: DFQATT and SNEGSKA (reference sequence). The CDR3 sequence: CSARADGGAYNEQFF. CDR3 coding DNA: TGCAGTGCTAGAGCCGACGGGGGGGCTTACAATGAGCAGTTCTTC.

This clonotype was detected many times. The V call is TRBV4-2, the J call TRBJ1-1; weak D call: TRBD1 (5 bases). V was clipped by 2 bases and J by 0 bases, with 10 bases between them. This CDR3 spans 15 amino acids. In germline, CDR1 is LGHNA, CDR2 YNFKEQ. CDR3 DNA sequence: TGTGCCAGCAGCCAACAAACAGGAATGAACACTGAAGCTTTCTTT. Translated: CASSQQTGMNTEAFF.

The chain recombines TRBV7-2 with TRBJ1-6, with D tentatively TRBD1 (6 bases). CDR3 length: 15 amino acids. Deletions cut 0 bases from V and 5 bases from J, with 8 bases between. The germline V gene encodes CDR1 SGHTA and CDR2 FQGNSA. CDR3 DNA sequence: TGTGCCAGCAGCTTAGCCAGGGGACATAATTCACCCCTCCACTTT. It codes for CASSLARGHNSPLHF.

The rearrangement uses TRBV5-1 and TRBJ2-1; D is perhaps TRBD2 (5 bases). V was trimmed by 4 bases and J by 7 bases, leaving 15 bases between them. The CDR3 sequence is 14 residues long. Germline V gene lookup returns CDR1 SGHRS and CDR2 YFSETQ. For the CDR3, the DNA is TGCGCCAGCAGCGGCGGGTCCCAGAGGAATGAGCAGTTCTTC. Its protein product is CASSGGSQRNEQFF.

This clonotype occurred many times. The chain employs TRBV20-1 and TRBJ1-2, with D possibly TRBD1 on 5 matching bases. This CDR3 region has 15 residues. Trimming shortened V by 4 bases and J by 0 bases, and 15 bases separated the two germline ends. Germline V gene lookup returns CDR1 DFQATT and CDR2 SNEGSKA (reference sequence). CDR3 region: CSATRGGGSNYGYTF. In nucleotides, the CDR3 is TGCAGTGCTACCCGGGGCGGGGGTTCTAACTATGGCTACACCTTC.

In this sample, this clonotype turned up many times. The junction departs from germline at one end; a sequencing error may be responsible. The chain links TRBV11-2 to TRBJ2-3; D remains ambiguous. The length of the CDR3 is 11 residues. Looked up from germline, CDR1 is SGHAT and CDR2 is FQNNGV. CDR3 bases: TGTGCCAGCAGCTTAGGCGATGTGGAGAATTTT. The encoded protein is CASSLGDVENF.

This chain joins TRBV2 and TRBJ2-6, with D possibly being TRBD1 (5 bases). This CDR3 spans 19 amino acids. Trimming pared 8 bases from V and 2 bases from J, leaving 25 bases between. CDR1 and CDR2 from the germline V gene are SNHLY and FYNNEI. CDR3 DNA: TGTGCCAGCCTTAGAACAGGCGTTCTTCCTAAAACTGGGGCCAACGTCCTGACTTTC. Translation: CASLRTGVLPKTGANVLTF.